Each of the 7 T cell receptor beta chains below was sequenced from the same sample in a study of blood T cell repertoires in COVID-19. Clones were read by immunoSEQ multiplex PCR, and TCRdb kept only the in-frame ones, dropping some. This sample has hundreds of thousands of clones, with around 89% found just once. The sample comprised PBMCs or T cells enriched from blood (not recorded which). The source of these receptors is a man aged 45-60 years who had been exposed to COVID-19.

This rearrangement joins TRBV5-6 to TRBJ2-1, with D tentatively TRBD2 (7 bases). The CDR3 spans 14 residues. V was clipped by 1 base and J by 10 bases, with 15 bases between them. Germline V gives CDR1 SGHDT, CDR2 YYEEEE. CDR3: CASSLPPGGGEQFF. Written as DNA, the CDR3 is TGTGCCAGCAGCTTGCCCCCGGGGGGCGGGGAGCAGTTCTTC.

The gene calls are TRBV27 and TRBJ1-1; weak D call: TRBD1 (6 bases). The V gene lost 0 bases and the J gene lost 7 bases, with 12 bases spanning the gap. Germline V gives CDR1 MNHEY, CDR2 SMNVEV (reference sequence). This CDR3 is built from 14 residues. The CDR3 sequence: CASSLSPGANEAFF. The DNA for the CDR3 is TGTGCCAGCAGTTTATCCCCAGGGGCAAATGAAGCTTTCTTT.

This sequence joins TRBV29-1 and TRBJ1-2; 11 nucleotides match TRBD1. Trimming at V came to 3 bases and at J to 4 bases, leaving 4 bases not matched to a gene. The CDR3 is 14 amino acids. Looked up from germline, CDR1 is SQVTM and CDR2 is ANQGSEA. CDR3 sequence (DNA): TGCAGCGTTGATGGACAGGGGGCTTCCTATGGCTACACCTTC. Translating it yields CSVDGQGASYGYTF.

The V gene is TRBV13, the J gene TRBJ2-3; 13 nucleotides agree with TRBD2. The CDR3 length is 18 residues. V gave up 4 bases and J gave up 4 bases; unmatched junction bases: 11. The V gene's germline CDR1 is PRHDT and CDR2 FYEKMQ (reference sequence). CDR3 bases: TGTGCCAGCAGCTCCCCTTTGACTAGCGGGGGGTCCGCAGATACGCAGTATTTT. This codes for CASSSPLTSGGSADTQYF.

This chain joins TRBV6-5 and TRBJ1-3; D call uncertain. Deletions cut 6 bases from V and 5 bases from J, with 11 bases between. This CDR3 comprises 13 residues. Per germline, CDR1 MNHEY and CDR2 SVGAGI. The CDR3 reads CASREMARNTIYF. The DNA of the CDR3 is TGTGCCAGCAGGGAGATGGCCCGAAACACCATATATTTT.

J is TRBJ2-1 and V is TRBV24-1, with 8 bases fitting TRBD2. The trim removed 1 base at V and 7 bases at J, leaving 8 bases unmatched. The CDR3 has 16 amino acids. The germline CDR1 and CDR2 sequences are KGHDR and SFDVKD. CDR3 in amino acids: CATSDLAGAGLNEQFF. The CDR3 bases are TGTGCCACCAGTGATTTAGCGGGAGCGGGTCTAAATGAGCAGTTCTTC.

The genes are TRBV5-4 and TRBJ2-3, with D unresolved. Germline V lookup: CDR1 SGHNT, CDR2 YYREEE (reference sequence). V was pared by 0 bases and J by 3 bases, with 11 bases between. The CDR3 sequence is 15 residues long. The CDR3 protein is CASSLVPAETDTQYF. CDR3 DNA sequence: TGTGCCAGCAGCTTGGTGCCCGCGGAGACAGATACGCAGTATTTT.